A single sample gave rise to the 28 T cell receptor beta chains below, sequenced in a study of cytomegalovirus exposure and HLA in healthy donors. PCR employed 60 Vbeta and 13 Jbeta primers. This table comes from immunoSEQ multiplex PCR, and its TCRdb copy is limited to in-frame clones, with some not included. Among more than 110,000 clones listed, 73% were seen once. The source material was PBMCs. The source of these receptors is a woman in her thirties or forties in good health and CMV-seronegative.

The chain recombines TRBV5-1 with TRBJ2-2, with 10 nucleotides matching TRBD1. Unmatched junction bases numbered 7, after V lost 4 bases and J lost 4 bases. Germline V gene lookup returns CDR1 SGHRS and CDR2 YFSETQ. This CDR3 has 16 amino acids. As DNA, the CDR3 is TGCGCCAGCAGCAACCCGGGACAGGGGAGCACCGGGGAGCTGTTTTTT. Protein: CASSNPGQGSTGELFF.

This chain uses TRBV7-9 with TRBJ2-5; D is unresolved. The CDR3 runs to 12 residues. The germline V gene has CDR1 SEHNR and CDR2 FQNEAQ (reference sequence). Trimming shortened V by 4 bases and J by 5 bases, and 8 bases separated the two germline ends. The CDR3 nucleotides read TGTGCCAGCAGCTCCTCCGGGGAGACCCAGTACTTC. Protein sequence: CASSSSGETQYF.

The V and J genes are TRBV19 and TRBJ1-5; D might be TRBD1 (5 bases). V lost 0 bases and J 2 bases, leaving 8 bases between the germline ends. Germline lookup yields CDR1 LNHDA and CDR2 SQIVND (reference sequence). The CDR3 contains 15 residues. Here the CDR3 reads CASSIDGHGNQPQHF. CDR3 nucleotides: TGTGCCAGTAGTATAGACGGACACGGCAATCAGCCCCAGCATTTT.

This clone has a single count. The genes are TRBV19 and TRBJ2-3; unclear D gene. This CDR3 has 13 residues. In germline, CDR1 is LNHDA, CDR2 SQIVND (reference sequence). V lost 3 bases and J 2 bases, leaving 6 bases between the germline ends. Here the CDR3 DNA reads TGTGCCAGTAGTATTGGAGCCACAGATACGCAGTATTTT. Protein product: CASSIGATDTQYF. Full variable domain (rest looked up from reference TRBV19 and TRBJ2-3): DGGITQSPKYLFRKEGQNVTLSCEQNLNHDAMYWYRQDPGQGLRLIYYSQIVNDFQKGDIAEGYSVSREKKESFPLTVTSAQKNPTAFYLCASSIGATDTQYFGPGTRLTVL.

Comment on this clone: An end of the junction differs from the germline gene, which may be a read error. This sequence joins TRBV7-7 and TRBJ2-5; D gene unclear. Germline V lookup: CDR1 SSHAT, CDR2 FNYEAQ (reference sequence). The CDR3 is 13 residues long. CDR3 DNA sequence: TGTGCTAGCAGCTTAGCCCCCCTGGAGACCCAGTACTTC. This sequence encodes CASSLAPLETQYF.

This clone was observed a handful of times. The chain links TRBV5-6 to TRBJ2-7, with D tentatively TRBD1 (6 bases). Germline V lookup: CDR1 SGHDT, CDR2 YYEEEE. The CDR3 loop spans 16 amino acids. V gave up 2 bases and J gave up 4 bases, with 19 bases separating them. DNA for the CDR3: TGTGCCAGCAGCTTTGGACCGGGACAATCCACATACGAGCAGTACTTC. It translates to CASSFGPGQSTYEQYF.

This clone was found once. The V call is TRBV7-2, the J call TRBJ2-5; the D gene is possibly TRBD2 (5 bases). Trimming removed 0 bases from V and 9 bases from J, with 14 bases in between. CDR1 is SGHTA, CDR2 FQGNSA, per germline. The CDR3 consists of 14 residues. For the CDR3, the DNA is TGTGCCAGCAGCTTAGCGGAAGCGCCCGGGGCCCAGTACTTC. Translation: CASSLAEAPGAQYF. Full variable domain (remainder filled in from reference TRBV7-2 and TRBJ2-5): GAGVSQSPSNKVTEKGKDVELRCDPISGHTALYWYRQSLGQGLEFLIYFQGNSAPDKSGLPSDRFSAERTGGSVSTLTIQRTQQEDSAVYLCASSLAEAPGAQYFGPGTRLLVL.

This rearrangement joins TRBV7-2 to TRBJ2-2; D not resolved. V lost 1 base and J 1 base, leaving 4 bases between the germline ends. Germline CDR1 is SGHTA and CDR2 is FQGNSA. The CDR3 extends over 14 amino acids. CDR3 DNA sequence: TGTGCCAGCAGCTTAGACGGGAACACCGGGGAGCTGTTTTTT. This sequence encodes CASSLDGNTGELFF.

This clone was counted a few times. This chain uses TRBV6-5 with TRBJ1-2, with D possibly TRBD1 on 5 matching bases. Germline CDR1 is MNHEY and CDR2 is SVGAGI. With 7 bases removed from V and 4 bases from J, the gap between germline ends came to 13 bases. CDR3 length equals 13 residues. CDR3 DNA: TGTGCCAGCACCGGGGGTCTTGCCTATGGCTACACCTTC. Translated, it gives CASTGGLAYGYTF.

This chain joins TRBV6-5 and TRBJ1-2; no definite D call. The CDR3 totals 15 residues. Trimming left V 1 base short and J 2 bases short, with 11 bases between. Germline-derived CDR1 and CDR2 are MNHEY and SVGAGI. The CDR3 bases are TGTGCCAGCAGTTACTGGAAGGACTCCAACTATGGCTACACCTTC. Protein product: CASSYWKDSNYGYTF.

The chain carries TRBV6-1 and TRBJ2-1; 8 bases align to TRBD1. This CDR3 is built from 14 residues. The trim removed 11 bases at V and 3 bases at J, leaving 9 bases unmatched. The germline V gene encodes CDR1 MNHNS and CDR2 SASEGT. The CDR3 coding sequence is TGTGCCGTAATCGGGACAGGCCACTACAATGAGCAGTTCTTC. Translated, it gives CAVIGTGHYNEQFF.

This clone was picked up many times. This rearrangement joins TRBV2 to TRBJ1-5; D might be TRBD1 (6 bases). The CDR3 is 14 residues long. The ends were cut back, 2 bases at V and 4 bases at J, with 9 bases in the middle. Germline V lookup: CDR1 SNHLY, CDR2 FYNNEI. In DNA form, the CDR3 reads TGTGCCAGCAGTGAACAGGGGCCGAATCAGCCCCAGCATTTT. It translates to CASSEQGPNQPQHF.

The chain has TRBV28 and TRBJ2-1; 9 bases match TRBD1. CDR1 and CDR2 (germline): MDHEN, SYDVKM. The CDR3 is 14 amino acids. Trimming took 2 bases from V and 7 from J; bases not matched to a gene: 3. CDR3 DNA sequence: TGTGCCAGCAGTTTAGCCGGGACAGGGAATGAGCAGTTCTTC. Its protein is CASSLAGTGNEQFF.

The genes are TRBV7-8 and TRBJ1-1, with D possibly TRBD1 on 6 matching bases. This CDR3 comprises 13 residues. Deletions cut 2 bases from V and 14 bases from J, with 18 bases between. CDR1 is SGHVS and CDR2 is FQNEAQ in the germline V gene. In DNA form, the CDR3 reads TGTGCCAGCAGCTTAATAGGAGGGGGGGAGTGGTTCTTT. It encodes CASSLIGGGEWFF.

The V and J genes are TRBV29-1 and TRBJ1-2; 9 bases match TRBD1. The V segment lost 6 bases and the J segment 7 bases; nucleotides outside the gene matches: 6. Germline values: CDR1 SQVTM, CDR2 ANQGSEA. CDR3 size: 12 residues. The CDR3 sequence: CSVGTGGFGYTF. CDR3 DNA: TGCAGCGTAGGAACAGGGGGCTTTGGCTACACCTTC.

The chain employs TRBV29-1 and TRBJ1-1, with D maybe TRBD1 (5 bases). This CDR3 has 13 residues. Between the trimmed V and J ends, which lost 7 bases and 6 bases, there was a span of 18 bases. Looked up from germline, CDR1 is SQVTM and CDR2 is ANQGSEA. The DNA for the CDR3 is TGCAGCGAATCTGGGCAGGGTAAAGCTGAAGCTTTCTTT. Translation gives CSESGQGKAEAFF.

The rearrangement links TRBV13 to TRBJ1-2; no reliable D call. This CDR3 is built from 14 residues. Per germline, CDR1 PRHDT and CDR2 FYEKMQ (reference sequence). V gave up 2 bases and J gave up 5 bases, with 12 bases separating them. The CDR3 DNA is TGTGCCAGCAGCTTAACCTCGGAGGGTTATGGCTACACCTTC. As protein: CASSLTSEGYGYTF.

The chain joins TRBV9 to TRBJ2-7; TRBD2 agrees at 13 bases. Germline V gene lookup returns CDR1 SGDLS and CDR2 YYNGEE. V dropped 4 bases and J dropped 5; count of bases not matched to a gene: 9. The CDR3 runs to 16 residues. The CDR3 sequence is CASSSVATSGGDEQYF. The DNA of the CDR3 is TGTGCCAGCAGCTCCGTGGCCACTAGCGGGGGGGACGAGCAGTACTTC.

Only one count was recorded for this clone. The CDR3 region is CASSPDLAGGWTQYF. As DNA, the CDR3 is TGTGCCAGCAGTCCCGACCTAGCGGGGGGGTGGACCCAGTACTTC. The rearrangement uses TRBV6-6 and TRBJ2-5, with 12 bases matching TRBD2. The CDR3 sequence is 15 residues long. CDR1 MNHNY and CDR2 SVGAGI come from the germline V gene (reference sequence). Losses at the gene ends were 5 bases for V and 7 bases for J; bases not matched to a gene: 8.

The rearrangement uses TRBV29-1 and TRBJ2-5; a possible D gene is TRBD1 (6 bases). Germline V gene lookup returns CDR1 SQVTM and CDR2 ANQGSEA. V was pared by 6 bases and J by 3 bases, with 11 bases between. The CDR3 is 12 residues long. The CDR3 reads CSVRRGEETQYF. As DNA, the CDR3 is TGCAGCGTACGCAGGGGAGAAGAGACCCAGTACTTC.

The chain combines TRBV4-1 with TRBJ1-4, with D uncertain. The germline V and J ends were trimmed by 3 bases and 0 bases, with 8 bases remaining between them. CDR1 and CDR2 (germline): MGHRA, YSYEKL. This CDR3 region has 15 residues. CDR3 in amino acids: CASSHKQTTNEKLFF. The CDR3 bases are TGCGCCAGCAGCCACAAACAGACAACTAATGAAAAACTGTTTTTT.

V and J are TRBV12-5 and TRBJ2-1; 12 bases map to TRBD2. The ends lost 4 bases at V and 4 bases at J; junction bases unmatched: 5. Germline V lookup: CDR1 LGHNT, CDR2 FRNRAP. This CDR3 comprises 16 residues. CDR3 loop: CASGYSSGGVYNEQFF. The CDR3 region has the DNA TGTGCTAGTGGTTATTCTAGCGGGGGGGTATACAATGAGCAGTTCTTC.

The J gene is TRBJ1-5, the V gene TRBV10-3; D perhaps matches TRBD1 (5 bases). The CDR3 consists of 13 residues. The germline V gene encodes CDR1 ENHRY and CDR2 SYGVKD. V gave up 4 bases and J gave up 2 bases, with 6 bases separating them. This chain's CDR3 is CAISGQRNQPQHF. In DNA, the CDR3 is TGTGCCATCAGTGGACAGCGCAATCAGCCCCAGCATTTT.

This chain connects TRBV5-6 to TRBJ2-1, with 9 nucleotides matching TRBD2. Germline assignment: CDR1 SGHDT and CDR2 YYEEEE. There are 14 residues in the CDR3. The trim removed 4 bases at V and 7 bases at J, leaving 6 bases unmatched. The CDR3 sequence is CASSLGLASNEQFF. CDR3 in DNA: TGTGCCAGCAGCCTGGGACTAGCCAGTAATGAGCAGTTCTTC.

The gene calls are TRBV7-9 and TRBJ2-2; TRBD2 might be the D (6 bases). CDR3 length equals 14 residues. Per the germline V gene, CDR1 is SEHNR and CDR2 is FQNEAQ (reference sequence). Trimming took off 5 bases at V and 7 bases at J, with 14 bases between the two ends. CDR3 residues: CASSPWEVNGELFF. CDR3 nucleotides: TGTGCCAGCAGCCCCTGGGAGGTCAACGGGGAGCTGTTTTTT.

The sample holds one count of this clone. V usage is TRBV2 and J usage is TRBJ1-3; no reliable D call. V shed 9 bases and J shed 2 bases, with 8 bases lying between them. Germline CDR1 and CDR2: SNHLY and FYNNEI. The CDR3 has 12 residues. CDR3 DNA sequence: TGTGCCAGTTCAGCGGCTGGAAACACCATATATTTT. Protein: CASSAAGNTIYF. The complete variable domain, with remaining parts taken from reference TRBV2 and TRBJ1-3, reads EPEVTQTPSHQVTQMGQEVILRCVPISNHLYFYWYRQILGQKVEFLVSFYNNEISEKSEIFDDQFSVERPDGSNFTLKIRSTKLEDSAMYFCASSAAGNTIYFGEGSWLTVV.

This clone was counted a single time. The V and J genes are TRBV27 and TRBJ1-4; D perhaps matches TRBD1 (6 bases). V was trimmed by 6 bases and J by 8 bases, leaving 16 bases between them. CDR1 and CDR2 from the germline V gene are MNHEY and SMNVEV (reference sequence). The CDR3 covers 14 residues. CDR3: CASRRTGLGEKLFF. CDR3 coding DNA: TGTGCCAGCAGACGAACAGGGTTAGGCGAAAAACTGTTTTTT.

A single count supports this clone. V usage is TRBV9 and J usage is TRBJ1-6; TRBD1 matches 9 bases. The CDR3 runs 15 residues. Germline V lookup: CDR1 SGDLS, CDR2 YYNGEE. The ends lost 3 bases at V and 7 bases at J; junction bases unmatched: 5. CDR3 sequence: CASSATGTGNSPLHF. CDR3 in DNA: TGTGCCAGCAGCGCGACCGGGACAGGGAATTCACCCCTCCACTTT. The whole variable domain, remainder taken from reference TRBV9 and TRBJ1-6, is DSGVTQTPKHLITATGQRVTLRCSPRSGDLSVYWYQQSLDQGLQFLIQYYNGEERAKGNILERFSAQQFPDLHSELNLSSLELGDSALYFCASSATGTGNSPLHFGNGTRLTVT.